A selection of T cell receptor beta chains follows, all from one sample in a study of blood T cell repertoires in COVID-19. TCRdb keeps only in-frame clones here, not all; method: immunoSEQ multiplex PCR. The table records 250,000 to 300,000 clones, about nine tenths of them present only once. The sample was peripheral blood. These receptors all come from a woman aged 30 to 39 with COVID-19, enrolled during active disease. CDR3s include the opening cysteine and the closing phenylalanine or tryptophan.

v_call	cdr3_length	j_call	cdr3_aa
TRBV29-1	14	TRBJ2-2	CSALRGEVTGELFF
TRBV5-6	16	TRBJ2-7	CASSRGRGLPSYEQYF
TRBV29-1	20	TRBJ2-2	CSAPAWGRDRESSNTGELFF
TRBV4-1	15	TRBJ1-3	CASSQEGGSGNTIYF
TRBV11-2	13	TRBJ1-1	CASSLDYGTEAFF
TRBV19	13	TRBJ1-2	CASSLDRVDGYTF
TRBV4-1	18	TRBJ2-7	CASSQKGLGLAGVYEQYF
TRBV7-9	13	TRBJ1-4	CASNGQGREKLFF
TRBV21-1	20	TRBJ2-2	CASSKGRSSGRPEETGELFF
TRBV7-8	14	TRBJ1-2	CASSLEDRMSGYTF
TRBV5-1	13	TRBJ1-3	CASSLGGGNTIYF
TRBV2	15	TRBJ2-3	CASGTSGTGTDTQYF
TRBV28	15	TRBJ1-2	CASSLEGQGGYGYTF
TRBV18	13	TRBJ1-2	CASSPYRGPGYTF
TRBV12-3/TRBV12-4	13	TRBJ2-5	CASSRDSEETQYF
TRBV4-2	16	TRBJ2-5	CASSQGDTSNEETQYF
TRBV29-1	14	TRBJ2-3	CSGGGGSRADTQYF
TRBV27	14	TRBJ1-6	CASSFRDRVSPLHF
TRBV19	15	TRBJ2-1	CASRTPLAGGNEQFF
TRBV30	16	TRBJ1-5	CAWSQETTGINQPQHF
TRBV5-4	11	TRBJ2-7	CATGLADEQYF
TRBV18	12	TRBJ2-7	CASSPDRGPPTF
TRBV14	16	TRBJ2-1	CASSQASAVQDNEQFF
TRBV11-2	15	TRBJ1-2	CASSLGLGDRAPGTF
TRBV15	14	TRBJ2-5	CATSMGQGQETQYF
TRBV7-9	16	TRBJ1-2	CASSLGYRGQSYGYTF
TRBV6-5	15	TRBJ2-5	CASNEGLAGWGTQYF
TRBV4-1	17	TRBJ1-1	CASSQSTLTGINTEAFF
TRBV11-1	14	TRBJ2-2	CASSFTGGTGELFF
TRBV19	13	TRBJ2-2	CASSPGATGELFF
TRBV5-1	17	TRBJ2-3	CASSLLAGGSSTDTQYF
TRBV30	12	TRBJ2-7	CAWSVGGSEQYF
TRBV5-1	15	TRBJ1-2	CASSLGVRSDYGYTF
TRBV5-1	12	TRBJ1-2	CASSAQGVGYTF
TRBV5-1	16	TRBJ2-3	CASSLRGLAGGDTQYF
TRBV9	16	TRBJ2-1	CASSGGGASSYNEQFF
TRBV6-6	13	TRBJ2-2	CASSYSSSGELFF
TRBV28	14	TRBJ1-1	CASTLKALNTEAFF
TRBV6-2/TRBV6-3	15	TRBJ1-4	CASSSLGATNEKLFF
TRBV9	17	TRBJ2-6	CASSPAGHLSGANVLTF
TRBV5-6	13	TRBJ1-5	CASSFSESQPQHF
TRBV6-5	12	TRBJ2-5	CASSRGDETQYF
TRBV7-2	15	TRBJ2-5	CASSRTSGRVETQYF
TRBV7-2	20	TRBJ2-2	CASSLAPGTSGREDTGELFF
TRBV6-6	18	TRBJ2-3	CASSRTSGRAYGTDTQYF
TRBV10-3	12	TRBJ2-7	CATRDNSYEQYF
TRBV5-6	13	TRBJ2-7	CASSWMTGDEQYF
TRBV21-1	16	TRBJ1-4	CASSSKVRTGEGKLFF
TRBV9	23	TRBJ2-1	CASSVGVGTPGLAGVSSYNEQFF
TRBV5-1	13	TRBJ1-2	CASSLLSGAGETF
TRBV18	14	TRBJ1-1	CASSFQAGEDEAFF
TRBV19	12	TRBJ2-1	CASSLYLDEQFF
TRBV18	14	TRBJ1-1	CASSLDRGDTEAFF
TRBV7-3	17	TRBJ2-2	CASSLTGGTLGPGELFF
TRBV2	15	TRBJ2-5	CASSEALRVRETQYF
TRBV19	14	TRBJ2-1	CASKMGLAANEQFF
TRBV7-2	11	TRBJ1-4	CASSFDEKLFF
TRBV18	12	TRBJ2-1	CASSNGMGLQFF
TRBV5-5	13	TRBJ2-7	CASSLRDTYEQYF